These T cell receptor beta chains were read from a single sample in a study of beta chain features in type 1 diabetes. Method: immunoSEQ multiplex PCR; TCRdb's copy keeps in-frame clones and lacks some. The sample yields over 650,000 clones, roughly 13% seen once. Source material: naive CD4+ T cells from blood. Source of these receptors: a young man with type 1 diabetes. The CDR3 runs from the conserved cysteine through the conserved F or W. The D gene is left open where the match is weak. For some rows the clone size is stated as once, few or many, or as a class when expanded; others skip it.

CDR3 DNA	CDR3 protein	V gene	clone size	J gene	D gene
TGTGCCAGCAGATCCCTCAGGGGTCGAGCCTACGAGCAGTACTTC	CASRSLRGRAYEQYF	TRBV7-9	few	TRBJ2-7	.
TGTGCCAGCAGTTTGCGGACGGACTATGGCTACACCTTC	CASSLRTDYGYTF	TRBV7-9	few	TRBJ1-2	.
TGTGCCAGCACAAGGGGACAGGGGGCTGGAGAGACCCAGTACTTC	CASTRGQGAGETQYF	TRBV5-4	few	TRBJ2-5	TRBD1
TGTGCCAGCTCACCACGGGGGTATGGCTACACCTTC	CASSPRGYGYTF	TRBV18	.	TRBJ1-2	.
TGTGCCAGCGCCGATGAATGGAGCTCCTACGAGCAGTACTTC	CASADEWSSYEQYF	TRBV6-6	.	TRBJ2-7	.
TGTGCCATCAGTGAGAGTTCAAGGGTATACGAGCAGTACTTC	CAISESSRVYEQYF	TRBV10-3	.	TRBJ2-7	.
TGTGCCAGTAGCCCTACGGATACAAATGGCTACACCTTC	CASSPTDTNGYTF	TRBV19	few	TRBJ1-2	.
TGTGCCAGCAGAAAGTTCGCCCTCCCCGAGCAGTACTTC	CASRKFALPEQYF	TRBV28	few	TRBJ2-7	.
TGTGCCAGCTCACCAATGGGAGGGCCATTAGATACGCAGTATTTT	CASSPMGGPLDTQYF	TRBV18	few	TRBJ2-3	TRBD2
TGTGCCAGCAGTCCGAGGGGGGAGGGAAAAGAGACCCAGTACTTC	CASSPRGEGKETQYF	TRBV28	few	TRBJ2-5	.
TGCGCCAGCAGCTTGATACCCTCGCAAGAGACCCAGTACTTC	CASSLIPSQETQYF	TRBV5-1	.	TRBJ2-5	.
TGTGCCAGCAGCTTAGAGCACAGCGCCCTTGAAGCTTTCTTT	CASSLEHSALEAFF	TRBV7-9	few	TRBJ1-1	.